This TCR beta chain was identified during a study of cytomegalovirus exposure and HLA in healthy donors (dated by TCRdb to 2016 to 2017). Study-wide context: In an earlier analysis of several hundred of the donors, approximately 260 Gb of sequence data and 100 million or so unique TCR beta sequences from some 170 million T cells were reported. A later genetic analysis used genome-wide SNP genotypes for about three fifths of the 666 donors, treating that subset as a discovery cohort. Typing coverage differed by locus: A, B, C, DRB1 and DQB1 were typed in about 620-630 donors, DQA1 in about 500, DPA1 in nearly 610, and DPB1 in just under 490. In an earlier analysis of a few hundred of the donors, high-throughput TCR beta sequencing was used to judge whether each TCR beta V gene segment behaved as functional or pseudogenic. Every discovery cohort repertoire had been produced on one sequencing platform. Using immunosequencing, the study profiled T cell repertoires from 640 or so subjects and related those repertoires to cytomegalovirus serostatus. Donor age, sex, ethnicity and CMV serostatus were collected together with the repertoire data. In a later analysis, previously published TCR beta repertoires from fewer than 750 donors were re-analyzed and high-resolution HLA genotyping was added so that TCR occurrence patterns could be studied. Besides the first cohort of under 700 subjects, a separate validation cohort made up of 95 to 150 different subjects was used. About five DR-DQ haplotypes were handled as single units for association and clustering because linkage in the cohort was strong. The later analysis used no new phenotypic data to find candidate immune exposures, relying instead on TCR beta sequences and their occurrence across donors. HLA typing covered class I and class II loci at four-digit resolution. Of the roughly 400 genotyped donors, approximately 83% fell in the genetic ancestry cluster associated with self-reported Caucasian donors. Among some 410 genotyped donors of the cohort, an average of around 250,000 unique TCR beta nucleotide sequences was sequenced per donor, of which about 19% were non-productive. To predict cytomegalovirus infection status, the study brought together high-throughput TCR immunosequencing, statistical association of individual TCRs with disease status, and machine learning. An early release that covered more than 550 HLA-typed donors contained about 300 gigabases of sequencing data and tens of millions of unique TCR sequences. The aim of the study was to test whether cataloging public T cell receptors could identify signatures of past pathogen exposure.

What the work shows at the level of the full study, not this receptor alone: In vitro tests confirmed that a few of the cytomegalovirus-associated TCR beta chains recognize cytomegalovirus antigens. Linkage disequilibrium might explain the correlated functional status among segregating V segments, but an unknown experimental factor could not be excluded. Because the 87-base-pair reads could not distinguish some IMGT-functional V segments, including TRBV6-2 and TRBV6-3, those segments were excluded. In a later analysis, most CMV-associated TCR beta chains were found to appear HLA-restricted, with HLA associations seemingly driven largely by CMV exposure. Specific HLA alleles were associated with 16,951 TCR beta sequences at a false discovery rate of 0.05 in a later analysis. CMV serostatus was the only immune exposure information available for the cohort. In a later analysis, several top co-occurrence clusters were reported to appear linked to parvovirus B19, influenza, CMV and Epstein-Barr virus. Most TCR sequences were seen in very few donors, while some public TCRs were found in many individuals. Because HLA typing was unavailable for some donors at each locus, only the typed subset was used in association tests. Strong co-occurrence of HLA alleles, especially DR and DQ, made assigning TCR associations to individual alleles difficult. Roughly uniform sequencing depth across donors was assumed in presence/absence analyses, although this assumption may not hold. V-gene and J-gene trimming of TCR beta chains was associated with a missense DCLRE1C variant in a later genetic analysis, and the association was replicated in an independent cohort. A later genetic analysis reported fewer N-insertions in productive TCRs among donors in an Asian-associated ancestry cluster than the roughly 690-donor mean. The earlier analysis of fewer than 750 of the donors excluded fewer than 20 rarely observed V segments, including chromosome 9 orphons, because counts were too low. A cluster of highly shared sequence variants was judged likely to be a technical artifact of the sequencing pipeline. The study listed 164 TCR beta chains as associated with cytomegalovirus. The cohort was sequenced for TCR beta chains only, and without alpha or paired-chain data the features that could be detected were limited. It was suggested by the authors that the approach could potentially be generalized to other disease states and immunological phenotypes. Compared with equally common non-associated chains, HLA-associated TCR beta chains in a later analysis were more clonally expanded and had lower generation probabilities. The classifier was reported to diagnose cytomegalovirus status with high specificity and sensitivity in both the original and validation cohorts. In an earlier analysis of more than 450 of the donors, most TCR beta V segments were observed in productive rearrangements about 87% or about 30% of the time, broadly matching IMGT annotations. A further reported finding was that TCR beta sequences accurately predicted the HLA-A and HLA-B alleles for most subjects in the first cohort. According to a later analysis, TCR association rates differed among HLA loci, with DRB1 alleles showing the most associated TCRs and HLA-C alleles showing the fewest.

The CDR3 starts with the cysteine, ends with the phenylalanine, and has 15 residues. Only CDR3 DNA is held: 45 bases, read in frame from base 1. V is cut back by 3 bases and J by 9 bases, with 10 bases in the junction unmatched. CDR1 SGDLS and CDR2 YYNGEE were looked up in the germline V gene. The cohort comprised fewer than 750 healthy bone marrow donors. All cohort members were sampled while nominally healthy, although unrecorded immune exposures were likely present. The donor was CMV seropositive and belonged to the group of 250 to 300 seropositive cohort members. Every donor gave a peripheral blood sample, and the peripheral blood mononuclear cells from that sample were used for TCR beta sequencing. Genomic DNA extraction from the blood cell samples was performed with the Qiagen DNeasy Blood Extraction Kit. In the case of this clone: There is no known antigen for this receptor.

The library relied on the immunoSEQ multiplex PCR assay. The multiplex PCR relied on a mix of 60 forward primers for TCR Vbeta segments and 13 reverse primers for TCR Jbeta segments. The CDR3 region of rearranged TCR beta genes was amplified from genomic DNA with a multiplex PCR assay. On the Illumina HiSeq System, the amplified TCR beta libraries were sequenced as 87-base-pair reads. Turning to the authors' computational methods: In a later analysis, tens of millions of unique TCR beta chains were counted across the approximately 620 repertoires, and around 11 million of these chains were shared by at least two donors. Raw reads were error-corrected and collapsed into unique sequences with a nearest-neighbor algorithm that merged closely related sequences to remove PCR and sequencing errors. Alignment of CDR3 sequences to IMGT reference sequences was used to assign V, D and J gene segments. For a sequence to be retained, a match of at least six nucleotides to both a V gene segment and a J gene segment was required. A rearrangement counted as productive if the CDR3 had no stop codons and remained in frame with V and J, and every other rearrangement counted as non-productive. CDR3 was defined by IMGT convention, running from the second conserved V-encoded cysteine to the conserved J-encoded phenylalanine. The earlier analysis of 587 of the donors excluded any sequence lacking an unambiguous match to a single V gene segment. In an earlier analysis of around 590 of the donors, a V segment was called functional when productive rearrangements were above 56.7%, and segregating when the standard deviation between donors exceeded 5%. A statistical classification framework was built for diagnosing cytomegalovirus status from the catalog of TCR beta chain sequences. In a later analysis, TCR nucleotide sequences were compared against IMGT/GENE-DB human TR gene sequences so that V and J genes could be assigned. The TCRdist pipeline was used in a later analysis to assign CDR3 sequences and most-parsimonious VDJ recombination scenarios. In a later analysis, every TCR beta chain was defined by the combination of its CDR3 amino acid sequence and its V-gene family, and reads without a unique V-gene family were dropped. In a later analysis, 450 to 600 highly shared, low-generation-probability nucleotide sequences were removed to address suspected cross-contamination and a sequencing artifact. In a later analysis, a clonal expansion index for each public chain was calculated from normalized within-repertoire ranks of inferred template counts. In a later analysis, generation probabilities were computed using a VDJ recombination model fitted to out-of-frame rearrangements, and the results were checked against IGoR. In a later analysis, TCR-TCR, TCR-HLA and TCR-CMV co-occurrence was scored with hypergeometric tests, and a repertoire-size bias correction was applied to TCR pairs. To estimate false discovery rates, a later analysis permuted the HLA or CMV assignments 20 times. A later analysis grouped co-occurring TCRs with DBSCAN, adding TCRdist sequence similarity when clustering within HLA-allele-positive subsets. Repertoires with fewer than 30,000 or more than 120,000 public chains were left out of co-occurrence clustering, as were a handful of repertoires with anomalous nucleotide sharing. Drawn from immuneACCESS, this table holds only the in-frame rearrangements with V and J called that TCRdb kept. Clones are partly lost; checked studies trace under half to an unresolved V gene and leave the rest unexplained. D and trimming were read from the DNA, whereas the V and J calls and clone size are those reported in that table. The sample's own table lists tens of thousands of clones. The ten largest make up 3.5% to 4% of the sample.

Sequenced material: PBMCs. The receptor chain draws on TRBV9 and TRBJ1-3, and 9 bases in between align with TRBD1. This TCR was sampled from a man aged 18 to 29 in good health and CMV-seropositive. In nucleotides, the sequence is TGTGCCAGCAGCGCACAGGGGGCCACGGATAGCACCATATATTTT. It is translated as CASSAQGATDSTIYF.